Sequencing of this T cell receptor beta chain was carried out in a study of blood T cell repertoires in COVID-19. CDR3 length equals 12 residues. V lost 3 bases, J lost 4 bases, and 6 bases lay in between. Germline V gene lookup returns CDR1 MDHEN and CDR2 SYDVKM. Using immunoSEQ multiplex PCR, the repertoire was profiled, and TCRdb retains in-frame clones only, with some absent. The sample consists of under 250,000 clones, 80% to 85% of them appearing once. The rearrangement links TRBV28 to TRBJ1-2; D gene unclear. This TCR was recovered from a woman in her sixties with acute or convalescent COVID-19. The material sequenced was peripheral blood. CDR3 sequence reads: CASSLTGYGYTF. In DNA, the CDR3 is TGTGCCAGCAGTTTGACGGGCTATGGCTACACCTTC.